The subject of this entry is one TCR beta chain. Its specificity is unknown. The PCR ran on 60 Vbeta and 13 Jbeta primers. Clones were sequenced by immunoSEQ multiplex PCR, and TCRdb holds only the in-frame ones, with some missing. This table has about 140,000 clones, 73% appearing once. Germline V gene sequence: CDR1 SNHLY, CDR2 FYNNEI. V was clipped by 6 bases and J by 2 bases; unmatched bases: 7. The CDR3 spans 15 residues. The source of the sample is a study of cytomegalovirus exposure and HLA in healthy donors. For the study at large: Around 80 million unique TCRs from HLA-typed donors were held in an early data release.

Study-wide points: Reports described diagnosis of cytomegalovirus status by the classifier as highly specific and sensitive. In a later analysis, donors in an Asian-associated ancestry cluster reportedly had fewer N-insertions in productive TCRs than the cohort mean.

V is TRBV2 and J is TRBJ1-5; 7 positions agree with TRBD1. The sequence was collected from a woman aged 40 to 55 in good health and CMV-seronegative. The sequenced material came from PBMCs. CDR3 sequence: CASSSDRAGNQPQHF. CDR3 nucleotides: TGTGCCAGCAGCTCTGACAGGGCTGGCAATCAGCCCCAGCATTTT.